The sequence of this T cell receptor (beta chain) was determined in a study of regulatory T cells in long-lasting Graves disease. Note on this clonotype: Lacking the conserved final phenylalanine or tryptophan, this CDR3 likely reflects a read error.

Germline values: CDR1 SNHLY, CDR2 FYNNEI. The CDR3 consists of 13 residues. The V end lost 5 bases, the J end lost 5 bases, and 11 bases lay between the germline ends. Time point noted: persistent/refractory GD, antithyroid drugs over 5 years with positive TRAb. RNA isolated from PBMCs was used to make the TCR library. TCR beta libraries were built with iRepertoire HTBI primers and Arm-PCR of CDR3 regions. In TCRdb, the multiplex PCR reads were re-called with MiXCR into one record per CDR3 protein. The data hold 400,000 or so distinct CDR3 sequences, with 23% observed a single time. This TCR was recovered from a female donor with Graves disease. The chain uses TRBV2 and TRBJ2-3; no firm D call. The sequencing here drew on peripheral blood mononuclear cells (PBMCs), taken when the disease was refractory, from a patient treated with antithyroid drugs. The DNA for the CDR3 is TGTGCCAGCAGTCGAGAGGTTGAAGATACGCAGTATCTT. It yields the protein CASSREVEDTQYL.